The 22 T cell receptor beta chains in this list originate from one sample, sequenced in a study of blood T cells in healthy people across ages. A second PCR, run for about 7 to 11 cycles, used a sample-barcoded 5' primer plus a J-beta primer mix. Using its own MiXCR run on the 5' RACE reads, TCRdb lists one record per CDR3 protein. The profile shows around 1,500,000 distinct CDR3 sequences, approximately 30% of them singletons. The specimen sequenced was blood. The receptors here all came from a woman aged 25-40 years in good health.

This clonotype was seen only a few times. The J gene is TRBJ2-1, the V gene TRBV6-1; D possibly corresponds to TRBD2 (6 bases). Germline assignment: CDR1 MNHNS and CDR2 SASEGT. The CDR3 consists of 14 residues. Trimming shortened V by 10 bases and J by 5 bases, and 18 bases separated the two germline ends. The CDR3: CATSAGFSDNEQFF. The DNA of the CDR3 is TGTGCCACTTCTGCGGGGTTTTCAGACAATGAGCAGTTCTTC.

This clonotype was counted only a few times. V and J are TRBV5-1 and TRBJ2-7; 7 nucleotides line up with TRBD1. This CDR3 has 15 residues. Germline loops: CDR1 SGHRS, CDR2 YFSETQ. The V and J ends lost 3 bases and 0 bases, in that order; junction bases with no gene match: 6. CDR3 in DNA: TGCGCCAGCAGCTCAAGGACAGGAGACTCCTACGAGCAGTACTTC. This codes for CASSSRTGDSYEQYF. Using reference TRBV5-1 and TRBJ2-7 for the parts outside the CDR3, the full variable domain is KAGVTQTPRYLIKTRGQQVTLSCSPISGHRSVSWYQQTPGQGLQFLFEYFSETQRNKGNFPGRFSGRQFSNSRSEMNVSTLELGDSALYLCASSSRTGDSYEQYFGPGTRLTVT.

Note on this clonotype: This may stem from a read error, because a much larger clone lies one nucleotide away. This sequence joins TRBV29-1 and TRBJ1-1; D is unclear. This CDR3 has 10 residues. Germline V gene lookup returns CDR1 SQVTM and CDR2 ANQGSEA. This CDR3 is CSVGNTGAFF. The CDR3 DNA sequence: TGCAGCGTTGGGAACACTGGAGCTTTCTTT.

This clonotype has a handful of counts. This sequence joins TRBV9 and TRBJ2-1, with TRBD2 identical over 8 bases. The J segment lost 6 bases and the V segment lost 7 bases, leaving 9 bases of the junction unmatched. CDR3 length: 14 amino acids. The germline V gene encodes CDR1 SGDLS and CDR2 YYNGEE. The CDR3 nucleotides are TGTGCCAGCGTGGAGGGACTAGGAATCAATGAGCAGTTCTTC. Translation gives CASVEGLGINEQFF.

This clonotype has just a few counts. This chain joins TRBV28 and TRBJ1-4; D remains unclear. Germline V lookup: CDR1 MDHEN, CDR2 SYDVKM. The CDR3 spans 14 residues. V lost 7 bases to trimming and J lost 3 bases, with 12 bases between them. The CDR3 DNA sequence: TGTGCCAGCACCCTAACGACCCCTAATGAAAAACTGTTTTTT. Protein product: CASTLTTPNEKLFF.

The chain recombines TRBV29-1 with TRBJ1-2; 8 nucleotides line up with TRBD1. Germline CDR1 and CDR2: SQVTM and ANQGSEA. V was pared by 6 bases and J by 8 bases, with 5 bases of the junction left unmatched. The CDR3 covers 11 residues. In DNA form, the CDR3 reads TGCAGCGTAAGACAGGGGCAGGGCTACACCTTC. It is translated as CSVRQGQGYTF.

Only a few counts were recorded for this clonotype. The rearrangement links TRBV20-1 to TRBJ2-6; 16 bases fit TRBD2. CDR3 length equals 18 residues. The ends lost 3 bases at V and 0 bases at J; junction bases unmatched: 2. The germline CDR1 and CDR2 sequences are DFQATT and SNEGSKA (reference sequence). The CDR3 loop is CSARGTSGRDSGANVLTF. In DNA, the CDR3 is TGCAGTGCTAGGGGGACTAGCGGGAGGGACTCTGGGGCCAACGTCCTGACTTTC.

This clonotype was seen ten or more times. The J gene is TRBJ2-1, the V gene TRBV6-4; 11 bases line up with TRBD2. Germline assignment: CDR1 MRHNA and CDR2 SNTAGT. CDR3 length: 17 amino acids. J gave up 5 bases and V 0 bases, and 6 bases lay outside the gene matches. DNA for the CDR3: TGTGCCAGCAGTGACTCAGGGCCTAGCGGGGGGAACAATGAGCAGTTCTTC. It yields the protein CASSDSGPSGGNNEQFF.

J is TRBJ1-1 and V is TRBV10-3; tentative D call: TRBD1 (5 bases). The CDR3 has 14 amino acids. Germline V gene data show CDR1 as ENHRY and CDR2 as SYGVKD. The V end was cut by 3 bases, the J end by 0 bases, with 8 bases between. The CDR3, as DNA: TGTGCCATCAGTGATGGGGCGGTGAACACTGAAGCTTTCTTT. It specifies CAISDGAVNTEAFF.

As DNA, the CDR3 is TGTGCCAGTAATGGGGCGGGGGTACAAGAGACCCAGTACTTC. Translating gives CASNGAGVQETQYF. The chain joins TRBV28 to TRBJ2-5, with 7 positions matching TRBD2. This CDR3 contains 14 residues. Germline V gene lookup returns CDR1 MDHEN and CDR2 SYDVKM. Germline trimming cut 9 bases from V and 2 bases from J; bases unmatched to any gene: 9.

To note about this clonotype: Sequence at one end of the junction differs from germline and may be a read error. The rearrangement joins TRBV7-9 to TRBJ1-5; D is possibly TRBD1 (5 bases). There are 14 residues in the CDR3. Germline V CDR1 and CDR2: SEHNR, FQNEAQ (reference sequence). This CDR3 is CASNRGAGNHPQHF. CDR3 bases: TGTGCCAGCAACCGTGGGGCAGGGAATCACCCCCAGCATTTT.

The rearrangement links TRBV2 to TRBJ2-3; D is perhaps TRBD1 or TRBD2 (5 bases each). Per germline, CDR1 SNHLY and CDR2 FYNNEI. CDR3 length equals 14 residues. Trimming stripped 8 bases from V and 1 base from J, with 13 bases between. The CDR3 is CASSRDHGTDTQYF. CDR3 sequence (DNA): TGTGCCAGCTCCCGGGACCACGGCACAGATACGCAGTATTTT.

The V gene is TRBV3-1, the J gene TRBJ2-3; no reliable D call. V lost 0 bases and J 8 bases, leaving 6 bases between the germline ends. Germline CDR1 is LGHDT and CDR2 is YNNKEL (reference sequence). The CDR3 length is 12 residues. CDR3 nucleotide sequence: TGTGCCAGCAGCCAAGATTGGCGTACGCAGTATTTT. It specifies CASSQDWRTQYF.

As for this clonotype: A read error may be the cause here, since a much bigger clone is one base away. The V gene is TRBV5-1, the J gene TRBJ2-1, with D possibly being TRBD2 (6 bases). The DNA matches TRBJ2-7 better at its end, which makes the J call doubtful. This CDR3 is built from 17 residues. The germline V gene has CDR1 SGHRS and CDR2 YFSETQ. The CDR3 DNA reads as TGCGCCAGCAGCACCGCCCCGGAGGGTAGCTCCTACAATGAGCAGTACTTC. As protein: CASSTAPEGSSYNEQYF.

The gene calls are TRBV7-8 and TRBJ2-3; TRBD1 agrees at 9 bases. The CDR3 totals 16 residues. CDR1 is SGHVS and CDR2 is FQNEAQ in the germline V gene. Unmatched junction bases numbered 8, after V lost 4 bases and J lost 3 bases. CDR3 coding DNA: TGTGCCAGCAGCTCGGGCCGGGACAGGGTTACAGATACGCAGTATTTT. Amino acids: CASSSGRDRVTDTQYF. Filled out from reference TRBV7-8 and TRBJ2-3, the complete variable domain reads GAGVSQSPRYKVAKRGQDVALRCDPISGHVSLFWYQQALGQGPEFLTYFQNEAQLDKSGLPSDRFFAERPEGSVSTLKIQRTQQEDSAVYLCASSSGRDRVTDTQYFGPGTRLTVL.

This clonotype was observed a few times. V usage is TRBV7-7 and J usage is TRBJ2-1; 9 bases map to TRBD1. The germline V gene has CDR1 SSHAT and CDR2 FNYEAQ (reference sequence). V was clipped by 4 bases and J by 5 bases; unmatched bases: 6. This CDR3 contains 15 residues. Here the CDR3 reads CASSSGQGMDNEQFF. For the CDR3, the DNA is TGTGCCAGCAGCTCGGGACAGGGTATGGACAATGAGCAGTTCTTC. Complete variable domain (other parts from reference TRBV7-7 and TRBJ2-1): GAGVSQSPRYKVTKRGQDVTLRCDPISSHATLYWYQQALGQGPEFLTYFNYEAQPDKSGLPSDRFSAERPEGSISTLTIQRTEQRDSAMYRCASSSGQGMDNEQFFGPGTRLTVL.

This clonotype was counted between two and nine times. The chain uses TRBV7-9 and TRBJ2-7; 9 positions agree with TRBD1. The better agreement between TRBJ2-5 and the DNA end casts doubt on the J call. Per the germline V gene, CDR1 is SEHNR and CDR2 is FQNEAQ (reference sequence). The CDR3 covers 14 residues. The CDR3 DNA reads as TGTGCCAGCAGCCGGGACAGGGAGATTGAGACCCAGTACTTC. Encoded protein: CASSRDREIETQYF.

This clonotype was observed many times. This chain links TRBV7-8 with TRBJ2-7; 8 bases align to TRBD1. The CDR3 is made up of 15 amino acids. V trimming: 5 bases; J trimming: 2 bases; junction bases outside the gene matches: 8. Germline CDR1 and CDR2: SGHVS and FQNEAQ. The CDR3, as DNA: TGTGCCAGCAGCCACCTGGACAGGGTGACCTACGAGCAGTACTTC. This sequence encodes CASSHLDRVTYEQYF.

This clonotype was observed a handful of times. V is TRBV7-9 and J is TRBJ1-4, with D unclear. Germline loops: CDR1 SEHNR, CDR2 FQNEAQ (reference sequence). This CDR3 comprises 18 residues. The germline V and J ends were trimmed by 0 bases and 2 bases, with 16 bases remaining between them. The CDR3 bases are TGTGCCAGCAGCTTAGCCACGCGCAGTGTCTCGACTAATGAAAAACTGTTTTTT. This gives the protein CASSLATRSVSTNEKLFF.

In regard to this clonotype: A read error may produce the germline difference seen at one junction end. In DNA form, the CDR3 reads TGTGCCGTCAGTGAGTCCGGCCGGGAGACCCAGTACTTC. Translation gives CAVSESGRETQYF. V gene TRBV10-3 combines with J gene TRBJ2-7; D is unresolved. TRBJ2-5 explains the end of the DNA better; the J call may be wrong. This CDR3 spans 13 amino acids. Germline CDR1 reads ENHRY; CDR2 reads SYGVKD.

This clonotype has a single count. This may stem from a read error, because a much larger clone lies one nucleotide away. The V call is TRBV29-1, the J call TRBJ2-3; D uncertain. This CDR3 has 15 residues. The germline V gene has CDR1 SQVTM and CDR2 ANQGSEA. The V gene lost 4 bases and the J gene lost 2 bases, with 16 bases spanning the gap. CDR3 amino acids: CSVVERGFATDTQYF. In nucleotides, the CDR3 is TGCAGCGTTGTAGAGAGAGGATTCGCCACAGATACGCAGTATTTT.

The chain employs TRBV18 and TRBJ2-1; 13 bases agree with TRBD2. V lost 6 bases, J lost 7 bases, and 6 bases stayed unmatched. The CDR3 loop spans 15 amino acids. Germline CDR1 and CDR2: KGHSH and LQKENI. CDR3 in amino acids: CASSEGLAGINEQFF. The CDR3 nucleotides read TGTGCCAGCTCTGAGGGACTAGCGGGAATTAATGAGCAGTTCTTC.